This TCR beta chain was retrieved from a study of cytomegalovirus exposure and HLA in healthy donors. PCR primers comprised 60 Vbeta and 13 Jbeta primers. Sequencing used immunoSEQ multiplex PCR; TCRdb keeps in-frame clones, though not all of them. The sample lists about 150,000 clones, roughly three quarters occurring once. The CDR3 has 18 amino acids. Sequencing was done on a sample of PBMCs. The rearrangement links TRBV21-1 to TRBJ1-4. TRBV21-1 is a documented pseudogene. The sequence was obtained from a human donor in good health. This chain's CDR3 is CASSKAWERTVANEKLFF. As DNA, the CDR3 is TGTGCCAGCAGCAAAGCCTGGGAGAGGACTGTAGCAAATGAAAAACTGTTTTTT.